A single sample is the source of the 30 T cell receptor beta chains below, sequenced in a study of neurological immune-mediated disorders (dated by TCRdb to between 2018 and 2021). The sample's time point, from its label and the paper: technical triplicate 3. Libraries were constructed by 5' RACE. The sample was run on an Illumina HiSeq 2500. TCRdb itself trimmed the public reads at Q25 with fastp, ran MiXCR and retained productive beta chains. Merged by CDR3 protein, the rows form single entries marked with the most common genes and DNA. The sample table lists about 45,000 distinct CDR3 sequences, 20% to 25% of them with a count of one. The top ten constitute around 4.2% of the sample. The sequencing input was PBMCs. These TCRs come from a man in his sixties with HTLV-1-associated myelopathy (HAM/TSP).

This clonotype was found many times. The J gene is TRBJ2-1, the V gene TRBV4-1; 13 bases are shared with TRBD2. The length of the CDR3 is 16 residues. Per the germline V gene, CDR1 is MGHRA and CDR2 is YSYEKL. Trimming took 2 bases from V and 7 from J; bases not matched to a gene: 5. The CDR3 DNA is TGCGCCAGCAGCCAACTGGGGACTAGCGGGGCAAATGAGCAGTTCTTC. Amino acid sequence: CASSQLGTSGANEQFF.

Ten or more counts support this clonotype. The rearrangement links TRBV4-1 to TRBJ2-1, with TRBD1 matching 9 bases. The CDR3 covers 15 residues. Trimming took 4 bases from V and 8 from J; bases not matched to a gene: 9. The germline gives CDR1 MGHRA, CDR2 YSYEKL. The CDR3 loop reads CASSRTGGPSHEQFF. The CDR3 region has the DNA TGCGCCAGCAGCCGCACAGGGGGCCCGAGCCATGAGCAGTTCTTC.

This rearrangement joins TRBV30 to TRBJ1-1; a weak D match, TRBD1 (5 bases). Trimming removed 3 bases at V and 1 base at J, with 9 bases between. CDR1 is GTSNPN and CDR2 is SVGIG in the germline V gene (reference sequence). The CDR3 consists of 13 residues. The CDR3 DNA is TGTGCCTGGAGGCCAGGGCCGAACACTGAAGCTTTCTTT. Protein product: CAWRPGPNTEAFF.

By proportion, this clonotype is medium-sized (0.01 to 0.1%). This chain uses TRBV5-1 with TRBJ2-7; no definite D call. Germline CDR1 is SGHRS and CDR2 is YFSETQ. V shed 1 base and J shed 0 bases, with 2 bases lying between them. The CDR3 length is 12 residues. CDR3 loop: CASSLTSYEQYF. CDR3 nucleotides: TGCGCCAGCAGCTTGACCTCCTACGAGCAGTACTTC. Full variable domain (remainder filled in from reference TRBV5-1 and TRBJ2-7): KAGVTQTPRYLIKTRGQQVTLSCSPISGHRSVSWYQQTPGQGLQFLFEYFSETQRNKGNFPGRFSGRQFSNSRSEMNVSTLELGDSALYLCASSLTSYEQYFGPGTRLTVT.

This clonotype was found many times. This chain links TRBV5-5 with TRBJ1-5; the D gene is possibly TRBD1 (6 bases). CDR1 is SGHKS, CDR2 YYEKEE, per germline (reference sequence). The CDR3 totals 21 residues. V lost 2 bases and J lost 0, with 27 bases in between. The CDR3 DNA reads TGTGCCAGCAGCTTAGGAGTTGACAGGAGATACCCACAAATTAGCAATCAGCCCCAGCATTTT. Residues: CASSLGVDRRYPQISNQPQHF.

This clonotype has a count of ten or more. The gene calls are TRBV7-3 and TRBJ2-3, with a weak D call TRBD1 (6 bases). This CDR3 region has 13 residues. Germline values: CDR1 SGHTA, CDR2 FQGTGA. Trimming removed 2 bases from V and 5 bases from J, with 8 bases in between. The DNA for the CDR3 is TGTGCCAGCAGCTTATACAGGGAAGATACGCAGTATTTT. The encoded protein is CASSLYREDTQYF.

The chain combines TRBV3-1 with TRBJ2-7; perhaps TRBD2 as D (6 bases). This CDR3 comprises 12 residues. Germline values: CDR1 LGHDT, CDR2 YNNKEL (reference sequence). V lost 0 bases and J 9 bases, leaving 9 bases between the germline ends. This chain's CDR3 is CASSQEGGAQYF. Written as DNA, the CDR3 is TGTGCCAGCAGCCAAGAAGGAGGGGCGCAGTACTTC.

This clonotype was recorded many times. The V gene is TRBV5-5, the J gene TRBJ2-7; 7 nucleotides match TRBD1. The length of the CDR3 is 15 residues. Germline lookup yields CDR1 SGHKS and CDR2 YYEKEE (reference sequence). The junction had 5 bases not matched to a gene; V was cut back by 0 bases and J by 2 bases. Here the CDR3 reads CASSLDGTDAYEQYF. In DNA, the CDR3 is TGTGCCAGCAGCTTGGACGGGACAGATGCCTACGAGCAGTACTTC.

This clonotype was counted at least ten times. The chain is built from TRBV7-2 and TRBJ2-3; D might be TRBD1 or TRBD2, each matching 6 bases. Germline V CDR1 and CDR2: SGHTA, FQGNSA. Trimming took off 5 bases at V and 6 bases at J, with 15 bases between the two ends. CDR3 length: 14 residues. DNA of the CDR3: TGTGCCAGCAGCCCGTACGGAGGGGGTGATACGCAGTATTTT. It encodes CASSPYGGGDTQYF.

This clonotype has a count of ten or more. The rearrangement links TRBV20-1 to TRBJ2-3, with 9 bases fitting TRBD2. The V gene end was trimmed by 5 bases and the J gene end by 2 bases; junction bases not matched to a gene: 11. CDR3 length: 16 residues. The germline V gene encodes CDR1 DFQATT and CDR2 SNEGSKA (reference sequence). CDR3 amino acids: CSAFARGGRATDTQYF. CDR3 in DNA: TGCAGTGCTTTTGCCCGGGGCGGGAGGGCCACAGATACGCAGTATTTT.

At least ten counts were recorded for this clonotype. V and J are TRBV20-1 and TRBJ2-5; 7 bases line up with TRBD2. CDR3 length equals 15 residues. Germline trimming cut 2 bases from V and 0 bases from J; bases unmatched to any gene: 6. Germline CDR1 is DFQATT and CDR2 is SNEGSKA (reference sequence). CDR3 loop: CSARRRGWYQETQYF. DNA of the CDR3: TGCAGTGCTAGACGGCGGGGGTGGTACCAAGAGACCCAGTACTTC.

The chain links TRBV7-8 to TRBJ2-2; D remains ambiguous. This CDR3 region has 15 residues. Trimming took 3 bases from V and 0 from J, leaving 8 bases between them. Germline values: CDR1 SGHVS, CDR2 FQNEAQ. The CDR3 loop is CASSFTNANTGELFF. CDR3 nucleotides: TGTGCCAGCAGCTTCACAAACGCGAACACCGGGGAGCTGTTTTTT.

This clonotype was seen repeatedly, ten times or more. The chain recombines TRBV7-9 with TRBJ2-2; D tentatively reads TRBD1 or TRBD2 (5 bases each). CDR1 and CDR2 from the germline V gene are SEHNR and FQNEAQ (reference sequence). With 3 bases removed from V and 6 bases from J, the gap between germline ends came to 11 bases. The CDR3 covers 14 residues. DNA for the CDR3: TGTGCCAGCAGCTTGAGAGGGGAGCCCGGGGAGCTGTTTTTT. Protein: CASSLRGEPGELFF.

This clonotype was observed many times. The chain couples TRBV7-2 to TRBJ2-2; TRBD1 matches at 9 bases. V shed 4 bases and J 5 bases; nucleotides not matched to a gene: 5. This CDR3 is built from 15 residues. Germline V lookup: CDR1 SGHTA, CDR2 FQGNSA. The CDR3: CASSWRQGGTGELFF. The CDR3 DNA reads TGTGCCAGCAGCTGGCGACAGGGGGGAACCGGGGAGCTGTTTTTT.

This clonotype came up many times. V is TRBV27 and J is TRBJ2-7; D call uncertain. The length of the CDR3 is 15 residues. The germline V gene encodes CDR1 MNHEY and CDR2 SMNVEV (reference sequence). Trimming took off 5 bases at V and 2 bases at J, with 16 bases between the two ends. The CDR3 DNA follows: TGTGCCAGCAGTCCTTTGACACAGCGTGCCTACGAGCAGTACTTC. Residues: CASSPLTQRAYEQYF.

In its sample, this clonotype was seen many times. The V gene is TRBV5-6, the J gene TRBJ2-5; tentatively, D is TRBD2 (6 bases). CDR1 is SGHDT, CDR2 YYEEEE, per germline. The V and J ends lost 4 bases and 5 bases respectively, with 15 bases between them. The CDR3 length is 14 residues. CDR3 sequence reads: CASSPRGFRETQYF. The CDR3 DNA reads TGTGCCAGCAGCCCCCGGGGGTTTAGGGAGACCCAGTACTTC.

There are many counts of this clonotype. The CDR3 loop reads CASRFGTGTGELFF. The CDR3 DNA reads as TGTGCCAGCAGGTTTGGGACCGGCACCGGGGAGCTGTTTTTT. The rearrangement links TRBV12-3 or TRBV12-4 to TRBJ2-2; D may match TRBD1 or TRBD2 (5 bases each). V lost 6 bases to trimming and J lost 4 bases, with 12 bases between them. This CDR3 region has 14 residues.

Many counts were recorded for this clonotype. The chain couples TRBV7-6 to TRBJ1-5, with D tentatively TRBD1 (5 bases). Looked up from germline, CDR1 is SGHVS and CDR2 is FNYEAQ. Trimming cost V 5 bases and J 6 bases, with 11 bases left between them. The CDR3 consists of 13 residues. The CDR3 region is CASSPGFRQPQHF. CDR3 sequence (DNA): TGTGCCAGCAGCCCAGGGTTCCGTCAGCCCCAGCATTTT.

This chain joins TRBV5-1 and TRBJ2-7, with D maybe TRBD2 (5 bases). The CDR3 has 13 residues. Per germline, CDR1 SGHRS and CDR2 YFSETQ. Trimming shortened V by 1 base and J by 3 bases, and 8 bases separated the two germline ends. The CDR3 reads CASSLRGDYEQYF. The CDR3 region has the DNA TGCGCCAGCAGCTTGCGGGGAGACTACGAGCAGTACTTC.

The chain combines TRBV7-9 with TRBJ2-6; TRBD2 is a possible D gene (5 bases). In germline, CDR1 is SEHNR, CDR2 FQNEAQ (reference sequence). The CDR3 contains 16 residues. Trimming stripped 4 bases from V and 0 bases from J, with 10 bases between. CDR3 region: CASSSPSNSGANVLTF. The CDR3 nucleotides are TGTGCCAGCAGCTCCCCTAGCAACTCTGGGGCCAACGTCCTGACTTTC.

This clonotype was detected many times. V is TRBV10-3 and J is TRBJ2-7; weak D call: TRBD2 (5 bases). Deletions cut 2 bases from V and 7 bases from J, with 12 bases between. In germline, CDR1 is ENHRY, CDR2 SYGVKD. CDR3 size: 13 residues. As DNA, the CDR3 is TGTGCCATCAGTGAGAACCCCCGGAGGGAGCAGTACTTC. Its protein is CAISENPRREQYF.

At least ten counts were recorded for this clonotype. The chain employs TRBV4-1 and TRBJ2-7; D is possibly TRBD1 (6 bases). Germline V CDR1 and CDR2: MGHRA, YSYEKL. The V gene lost 3 bases and the J gene lost 9 bases, with 15 bases spanning the gap. The CDR3 extends over 13 amino acids. The CDR3 region is CASSQTQGIGQYF. CDR3 nucleotides: TGCGCCAGCAGCCAGACACAGGGAATAGGGCAGTACTTC.

This clonotype was detected ten times or more. The V call is TRBV12-3 or TRBV12-4, the J call TRBJ1-5; 9 nucleotides align to TRBD1. The ends lost 4 bases at V and 6 bases at J; junction bases unmatched: 4. This CDR3 region has 14 residues. The CDR3 DNA follows: TGTGCCAGCAGTTCGGGACAGGGAAGTCAGCCCCAGCATTTT. It codes for CASSSGQGSQPQHF.

This clonotype was recorded many times. The rearrangement joins TRBV10-3 to TRBJ2-1; 10 bases line up with TRBD2. The CDR3 is 16 residues long. Germline CDR1 ENHRY, CDR2 SYGVKD. The V gene end was trimmed by 4 bases and the J gene end by 3 bases; junction bases not matched to a gene: 6. The CDR3 DNA reads as TGTGCCATCAGTGGAGCTAGCGGGAGTGACTACAATGAGCAGTTCTTC. This translates into CAISGASGSDYNEQFF.

V gene TRBV2 combines with J gene TRBJ2-3; TRBD1 matches 9 bases. The CDR3 contains 15 residues. V lost 9 bases and J lost 2; bases outside the gene matches: 9. In germline, CDR1 is SNHLY, CDR2 FYNNEI. The DNA for the CDR3 is TGTGCCAGTCAACAGGGGGCCCTCTACACAGATACGCAGTATTTT. This translates into CASQQGALYTDTQYF.

This clonotype was counted ten times or more. The chain couples TRBV7-9 to TRBJ2-5; D remains ambiguous. Germline assignment: CDR1 SEHNR and CDR2 FQNEAQ (reference sequence). The CDR3 consists of 12 residues. V was shortened by 5 bases and J by 0 bases, with 4 bases between the two germline ends. This chain's CDR3 is CASSVHQETQYF. The CDR3 coding sequence is TGTGCCAGCAGCGTACACCAAGAGACCCAGTACTTC.

This clonotype was recorded at least ten times. The genes are TRBV6-1 and TRBJ2-5; D is undetermined. CDR3 length: 13 amino acids. Trimming took 4 bases from V and 5 from J, leaving 11 bases between them. Germline V lookup: CDR1 MNHNS, CDR2 SASEGT. This CDR3 is CASSVMGKETQYF. The CDR3 DNA reads as TGTGCCAGCAGTGTCATGGGCAAGGAGACCCAGTACTTC.

This clonotype was observed many times. The V and J genes are TRBV20-1 and TRBJ1-6; D is uncertain. In germline, CDR1 is DFQATT, CDR2 SNEGSKA (reference sequence). The V end lost 6 bases, the J end lost 7 bases, and 13 bases lay between the germline ends. CDR3 length equals 13 residues. CDR3 residues: CSAEAGKNSPLHF. CDR3 bases: TGCAGTGCAGAGGCCGGGAAAAATTCACCCCTCCACTTT.

In its sample, this clonotype was seen many times. The chain has TRBV20-1 and TRBJ2-1, with 11 bases that match TRBD2. The germline V gene encodes CDR1 DFQATT and CDR2 SNEGSKA (reference sequence). CDR3 length: 19 residues. The J segment lost 0 bases and the V segment lost 4 bases, leaving 14 bases of the junction unmatched. The CDR3 loop reads CSATTGEITSGGSYNEQFF. The DNA of the CDR3 is TGCAGTGCTACCACAGGGGAGATTACTAGCGGGGGCTCCTACAATGAGCAGTTCTTC.

This clonotype was observed at least ten times. The chain carries TRBV4-2 and TRBJ2-5, with TRBD2 matching over 9 bases. Germline V gene data show CDR1 as LGHNA and CDR2 as YNFKEQ. Trimming took 2 bases from V and 4 from J; bases not matched to a gene: 5. This CDR3 is built from 15 residues. CDR3 nucleotides: TGTGCCAGCAGCCAACATGGGCGGGAGGGAGAGACCCAGTACTTC. Protein: CASSQHGREGETQYF.